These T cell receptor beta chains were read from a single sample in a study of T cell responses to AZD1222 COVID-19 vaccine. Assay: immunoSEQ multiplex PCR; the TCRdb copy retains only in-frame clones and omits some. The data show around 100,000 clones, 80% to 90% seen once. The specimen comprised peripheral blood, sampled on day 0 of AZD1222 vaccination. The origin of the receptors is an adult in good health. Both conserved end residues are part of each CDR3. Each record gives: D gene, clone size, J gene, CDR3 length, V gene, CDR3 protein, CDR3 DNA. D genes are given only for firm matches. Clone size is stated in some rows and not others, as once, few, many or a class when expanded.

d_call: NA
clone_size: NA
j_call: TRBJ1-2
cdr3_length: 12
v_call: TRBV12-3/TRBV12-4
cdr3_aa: CASSPLSYGYTF
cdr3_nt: TGTGCCAGCAGCCCCCTTAGCTATGGCTACACCTTC

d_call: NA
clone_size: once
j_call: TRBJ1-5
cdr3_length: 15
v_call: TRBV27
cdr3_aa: CASSSGTSGNQPQHF
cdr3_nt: TGTGCCAGCAGTTCCGGGACATCAGGCAATCAGCCCCAGCATTTT

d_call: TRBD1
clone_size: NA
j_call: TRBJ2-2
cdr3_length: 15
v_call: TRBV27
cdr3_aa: CASSLRTGGFGELFF
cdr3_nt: TGTGCCAGCAGTTTAAGGACAGGGGGTTTTGGGGAGCTGTTTTTT

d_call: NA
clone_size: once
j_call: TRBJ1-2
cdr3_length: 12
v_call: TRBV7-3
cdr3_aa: CARMRLLYGYTF
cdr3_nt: TGTGCCAGGATGAGACTGCTCTATGGCTACACCTTC

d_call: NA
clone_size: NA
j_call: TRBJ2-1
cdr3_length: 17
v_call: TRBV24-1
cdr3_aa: CATSDFPGLASRNEQFF
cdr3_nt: TGTGCCACCAGTGATTTCCCCGGACTGGCTTCTCGCAATGAGCAGTTCTTC

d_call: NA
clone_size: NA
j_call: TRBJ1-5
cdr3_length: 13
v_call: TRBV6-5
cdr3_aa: CASSLQDNQPQHF
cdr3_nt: TGTGCCAGCAGTCTACAGGACAATCAGCCCCAGCATTTT

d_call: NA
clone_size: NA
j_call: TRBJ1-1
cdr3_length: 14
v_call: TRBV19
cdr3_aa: CASTHRAKETEAFF
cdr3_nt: TGTGCCAGTACCCACAGGGCTAAGGAGACTGAAGCTTTCTTT

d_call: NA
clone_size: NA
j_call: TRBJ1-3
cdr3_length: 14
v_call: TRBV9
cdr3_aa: CASSRQSAGNTIYF
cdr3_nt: TGTGCCAGCAGCAGACAGTCCGCTGGAAACACCATATATTTT

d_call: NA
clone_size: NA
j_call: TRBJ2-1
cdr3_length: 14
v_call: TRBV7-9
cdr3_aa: CASSAVGVYNEQFF
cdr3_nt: TGTGCCAGCAGCGCAGTAGGGGTCTACAATGAGCAGTTCTTC

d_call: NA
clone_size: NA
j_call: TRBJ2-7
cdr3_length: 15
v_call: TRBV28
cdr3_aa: CASSLWGVMRNEQYF
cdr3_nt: TGTGCCAGCAGTTTATGGGGGGTAATGAGAAACGAGCAGTACTTC

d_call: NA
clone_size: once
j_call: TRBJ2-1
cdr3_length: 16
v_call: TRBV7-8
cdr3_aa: CASSLEQASSYNEQFF
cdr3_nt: TGTGCCAGCAGCTTAGAACAGGCCAGCTCCTACAATGAGCAGTTCTTC

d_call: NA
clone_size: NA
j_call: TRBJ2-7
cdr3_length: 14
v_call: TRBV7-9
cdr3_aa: CASSPQAGSYEQYF
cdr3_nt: TGTGCCAGCAGCCCACAAGCAGGCTCCTACGAGCAGTACTTC

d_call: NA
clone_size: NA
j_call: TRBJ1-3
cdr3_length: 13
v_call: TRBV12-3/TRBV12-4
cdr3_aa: CASSLDGGNTIYF
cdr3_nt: TGTGCCAGCAGTTTGGACGGTGGAAACACCATATATTTT

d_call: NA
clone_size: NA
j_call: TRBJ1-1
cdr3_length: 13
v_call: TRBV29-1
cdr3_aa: CSVGGQMNTEAFF
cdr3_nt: TGCAGCGTTGGTGGACAGATGAACACTGAAGCTTTCTTT

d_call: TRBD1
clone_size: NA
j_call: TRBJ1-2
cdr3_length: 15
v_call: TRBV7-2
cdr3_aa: CASSSTTGREGGYTF
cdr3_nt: TGTGCCAGCAGCTCTACGACAGGGCGAGAGGGTGGCTACACCTTC

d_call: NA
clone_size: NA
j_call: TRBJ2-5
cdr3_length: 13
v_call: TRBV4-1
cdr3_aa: CASSLIAQETQYF
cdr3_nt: TGCGCCAGCAGTCTTATCGCCCAAGAGACCCAGTACTTC

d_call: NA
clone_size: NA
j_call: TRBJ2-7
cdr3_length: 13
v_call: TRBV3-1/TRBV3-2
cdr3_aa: CASSRQITYEQYF
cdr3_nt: TGTGCCAGCAGCCGGCAGATCACCTACGAGCAGTACTTC

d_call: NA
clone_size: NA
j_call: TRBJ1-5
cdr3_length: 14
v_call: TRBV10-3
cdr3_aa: CAISESGEGQPQHF
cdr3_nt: TGTGCCATCAGTGAGTCGGGGGAAGGGCAGCCCCAGCATTTT

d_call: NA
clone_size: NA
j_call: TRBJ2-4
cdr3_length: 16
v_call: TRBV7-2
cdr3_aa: CASSLRWGAGSDIQYF
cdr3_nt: TGTGCCAGCAGCTTACGTTGGGGCGCGGGGAGTGACATTCAGTACTTC

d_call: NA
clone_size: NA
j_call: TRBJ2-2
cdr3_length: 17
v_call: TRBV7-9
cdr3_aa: CASSLAGRLTNTGELFF
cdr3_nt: TGTGCCAGCAGCTTAGCGGGGCGGCTGACGAACACCGGGGAGCTGTTTTTT

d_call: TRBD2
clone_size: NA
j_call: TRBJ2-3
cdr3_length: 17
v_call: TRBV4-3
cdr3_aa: CASSARTSGSPVDTQYF
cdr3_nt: TGCGCCAGCAGTGCTAGGACTAGCGGGAGCCCCGTCGATACGCAGTATTTT

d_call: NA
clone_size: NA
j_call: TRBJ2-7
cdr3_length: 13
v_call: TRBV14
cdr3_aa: CASSQVMFGEQYF
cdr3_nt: TGTGCCAGCAGCCAAGTAATGTTCGGGGAGCAGTACTTC

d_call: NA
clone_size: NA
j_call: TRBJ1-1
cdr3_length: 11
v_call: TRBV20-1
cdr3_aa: CSARENTEAFF
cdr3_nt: TGCAGTGCTAGGGAGAACACTGAAGCTTTCTTT

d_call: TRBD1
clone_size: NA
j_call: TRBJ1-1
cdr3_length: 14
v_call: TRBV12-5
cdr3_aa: CASGLQGAGTEAFF
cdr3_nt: TGTGCTAGTGGTTTGCAGGGGGCTGGCACTGAAGCTTTCTTT

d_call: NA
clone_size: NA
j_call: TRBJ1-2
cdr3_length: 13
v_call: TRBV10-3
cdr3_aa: CAISEDGSYGYTF
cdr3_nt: TGTGCCATCAGTGAGGACGGATCCTATGGCTACACCTTC

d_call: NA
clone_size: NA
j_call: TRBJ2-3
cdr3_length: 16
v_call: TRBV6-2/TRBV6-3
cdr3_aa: CASSYDSGIWGDTQYF
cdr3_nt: TGTGCCAGCAGTTACGATAGCGGAATCTGGGGAGATACGCAGTATTTT

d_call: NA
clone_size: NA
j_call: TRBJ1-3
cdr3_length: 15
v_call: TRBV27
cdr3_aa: CASSPGLGPGNTIYF
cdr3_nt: TGTGCCAGCAGTCCCGGTTTGGGTCCTGGAAACACCATATATTTT

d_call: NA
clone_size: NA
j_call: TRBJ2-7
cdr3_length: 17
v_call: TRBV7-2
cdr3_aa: CASSIADWTATDYEQYF
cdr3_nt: TGTGCCAGCAGCATAGCAGATTGGACAGCGACTGACTACGAGCAGTACTTC

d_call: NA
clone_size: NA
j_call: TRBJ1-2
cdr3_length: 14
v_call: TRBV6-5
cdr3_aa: CASSPTGRFYGYTF
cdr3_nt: TGTGCCAGCAGCCCAACCGGGAGATTCTATGGCTACACCTTC

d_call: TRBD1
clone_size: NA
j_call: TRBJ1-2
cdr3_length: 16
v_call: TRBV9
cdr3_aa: CASSSTKTGQNYGYTF
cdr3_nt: TGTGCCAGCAGCTCCACAAAGACGGGACAGAACTATGGCTACACCTTC

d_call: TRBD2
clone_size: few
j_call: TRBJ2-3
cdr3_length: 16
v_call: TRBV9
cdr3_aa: CASSVESSGPWDTQYF
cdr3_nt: TGTGCCAGCAGCGTAGAGTCTAGCGGACCTTGGGATACGCAGTATTTT

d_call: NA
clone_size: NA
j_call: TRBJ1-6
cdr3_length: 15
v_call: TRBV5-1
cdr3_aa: CASSLTGSSDSPLHF
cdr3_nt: TGCGCCAGCAGCTTGACAGGGTCTTCGGATTCACCCCTCCACTTT

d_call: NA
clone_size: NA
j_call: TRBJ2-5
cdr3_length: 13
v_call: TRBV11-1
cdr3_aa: CASSRTGGETQYF
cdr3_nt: TGTGCCAGCAGCAGGACAGGAGGGGAGACCCAGTACTTC

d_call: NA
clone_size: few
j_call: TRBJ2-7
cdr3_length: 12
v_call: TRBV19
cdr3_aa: CASSMRGYEQYF
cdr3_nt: TGTGCCAGTAGTATGAGGGGATACGAGCAGTACTTC

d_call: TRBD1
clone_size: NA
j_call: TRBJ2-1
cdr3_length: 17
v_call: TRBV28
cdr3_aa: CASRPGGETSTYNEQFF
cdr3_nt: TGTGCCAGCAGGCCAGGGGGCGAAACTTCTACCTACAATGAGCAGTTCTTC

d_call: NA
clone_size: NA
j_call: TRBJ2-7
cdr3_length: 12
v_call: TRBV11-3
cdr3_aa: CASSLGSYEQYF
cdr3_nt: TGTGCCAGCAGCTTGGGGTCCTACGAGCAGTACTTC

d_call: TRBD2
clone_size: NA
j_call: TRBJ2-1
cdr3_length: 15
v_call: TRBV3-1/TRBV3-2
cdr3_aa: CARELRGSSYNEQFF
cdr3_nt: TGTGCCAGGGAGTTGCGGGGGAGCTCCTACAATGAGCAGTTCTTC